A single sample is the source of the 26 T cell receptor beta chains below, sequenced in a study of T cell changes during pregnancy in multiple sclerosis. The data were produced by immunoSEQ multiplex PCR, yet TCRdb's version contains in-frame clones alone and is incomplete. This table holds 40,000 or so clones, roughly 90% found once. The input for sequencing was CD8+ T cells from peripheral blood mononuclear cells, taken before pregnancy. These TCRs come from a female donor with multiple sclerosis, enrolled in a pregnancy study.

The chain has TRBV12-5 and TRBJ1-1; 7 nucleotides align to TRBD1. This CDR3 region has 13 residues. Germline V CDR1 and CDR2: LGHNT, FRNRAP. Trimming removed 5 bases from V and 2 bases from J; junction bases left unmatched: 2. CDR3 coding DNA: TGTGCTAGTGGTGGGACAGCCAACACTGAAGCTTTCTTT. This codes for CASGGTANTEAFF.

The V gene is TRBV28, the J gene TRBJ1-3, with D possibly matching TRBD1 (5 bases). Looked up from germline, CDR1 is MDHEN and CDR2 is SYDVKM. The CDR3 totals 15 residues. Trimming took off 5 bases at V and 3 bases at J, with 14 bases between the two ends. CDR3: CASSPGGGFGNTIYF. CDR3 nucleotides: TGTGCCAGCAGTCCTGGCGGGGGGTTTGGAAACACCATATATTTT. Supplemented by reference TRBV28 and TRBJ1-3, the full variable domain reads DVKVTQSSRYLVKRTGEKVFLECVQDMDHENMFWYRQDPGLGLRLIYFSYDVKMKEKGDIPEGYSVSREKKERFSLILESASTNQTSMYLCASSPGGGFGNTIYFGEGSWLTVV.

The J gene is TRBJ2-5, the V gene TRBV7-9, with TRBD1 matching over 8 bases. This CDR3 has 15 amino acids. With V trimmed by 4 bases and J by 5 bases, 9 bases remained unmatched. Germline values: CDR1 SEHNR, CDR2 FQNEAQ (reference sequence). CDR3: CASSSLRTGLETQYF. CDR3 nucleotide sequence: TGTGCCAGCAGCTCCCTTCGGACAGGGTTGGAGACCCAGTACTTC.

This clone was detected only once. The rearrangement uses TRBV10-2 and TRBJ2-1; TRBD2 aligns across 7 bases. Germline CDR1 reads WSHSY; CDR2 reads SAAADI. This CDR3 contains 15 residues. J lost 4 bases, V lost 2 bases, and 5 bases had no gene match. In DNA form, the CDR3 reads TGCGCCAGCAGTGAGGATGGACTAGGTTACAATGAGCAGTTCTTC. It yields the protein CASSEDGLGYNEQFF.

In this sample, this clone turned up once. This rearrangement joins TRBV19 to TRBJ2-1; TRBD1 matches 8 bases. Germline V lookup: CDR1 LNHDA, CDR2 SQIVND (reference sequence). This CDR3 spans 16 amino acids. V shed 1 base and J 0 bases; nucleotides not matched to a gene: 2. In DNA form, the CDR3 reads TGTGCCAGTAGTATAGGGACAGGGCTCTCCTACAATGAGCAGTTCTTC. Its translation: CASSIGTGLSYNEQFF.

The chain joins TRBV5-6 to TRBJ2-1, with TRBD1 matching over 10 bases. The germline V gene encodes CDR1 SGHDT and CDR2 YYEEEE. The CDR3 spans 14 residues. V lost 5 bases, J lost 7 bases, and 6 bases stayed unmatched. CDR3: CASRIGTGVNEQFF. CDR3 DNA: TGTGCCAGCAGAATAGGGACAGGGGTTAATGAGCAGTTCTTC.

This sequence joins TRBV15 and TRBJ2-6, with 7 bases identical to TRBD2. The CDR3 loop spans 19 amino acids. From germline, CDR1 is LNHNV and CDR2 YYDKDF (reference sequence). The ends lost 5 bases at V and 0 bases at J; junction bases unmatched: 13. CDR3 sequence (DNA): TGTGCCACCAGCGGGGTACTCGGGACTACCTCCTCTGGGGCCAACGTCCTGACTTTC. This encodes CATSGVLGTTSSGANVLTF.

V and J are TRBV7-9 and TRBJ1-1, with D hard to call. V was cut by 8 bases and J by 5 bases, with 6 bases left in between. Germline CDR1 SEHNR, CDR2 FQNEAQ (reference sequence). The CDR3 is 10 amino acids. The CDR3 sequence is CASDGTEAFF. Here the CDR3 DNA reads TGTGCCAGCGACGGGACTGAAGCTTTCTTT.

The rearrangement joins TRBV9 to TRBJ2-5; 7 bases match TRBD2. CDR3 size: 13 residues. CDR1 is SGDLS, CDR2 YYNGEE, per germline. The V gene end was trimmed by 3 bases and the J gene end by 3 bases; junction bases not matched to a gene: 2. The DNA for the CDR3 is TGTGCCAGCAGCGACACTAGCGAAGAGACCCAGTACTTC. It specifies CASSDTSEETQYF. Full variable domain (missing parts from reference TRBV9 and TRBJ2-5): DSGVTQTPKHLITATGQRVTLRCSPRSGDLSVYWYQQSLDQGLQFLIQYYNGEERAKGNILERFSAQQFPDLHSELNLSSLELGDSALYFCASSDTSEETQYFGPGTRLLVL.

As DNA, the CDR3 is TGCGCCAGCAGCTTGGTTGTCAGCTCCTACGAGCAGTACTTC. Amino acids: CASSLVVSSYEQYF. The rearrangement links TRBV5-1 to TRBJ2-7, with D unclear. Germline assignment: CDR1 SGHRS and CDR2 YFSETQ. V was cut by 0 bases and J by 0 bases, with 7 bases left in between. The CDR3 totals 14 residues.

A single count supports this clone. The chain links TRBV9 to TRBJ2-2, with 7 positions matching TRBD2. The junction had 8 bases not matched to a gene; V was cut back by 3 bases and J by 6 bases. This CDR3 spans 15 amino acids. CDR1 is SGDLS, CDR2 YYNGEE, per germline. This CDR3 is CASSAQTSAAGELFF. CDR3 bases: TGTGCCAGCAGCGCTCAAACTAGCGCCGCCGGGGAGCTGTTTTTT.

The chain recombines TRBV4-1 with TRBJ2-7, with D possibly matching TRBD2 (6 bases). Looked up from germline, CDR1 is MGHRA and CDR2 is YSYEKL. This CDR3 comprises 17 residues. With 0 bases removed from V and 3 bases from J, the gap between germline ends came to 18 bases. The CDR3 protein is CASSQDAPWGVDYEQYF. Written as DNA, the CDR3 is TGCGCCAGCAGCCAAGACGCGCCTTGGGGGGTAGACTACGAGCAGTACTTC.

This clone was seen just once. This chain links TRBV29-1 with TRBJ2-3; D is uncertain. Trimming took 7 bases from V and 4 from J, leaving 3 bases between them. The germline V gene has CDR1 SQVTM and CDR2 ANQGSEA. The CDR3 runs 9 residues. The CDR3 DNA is TGCAGCGCCTCAGATACGCAGTATTTT. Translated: CSASDTQYF.

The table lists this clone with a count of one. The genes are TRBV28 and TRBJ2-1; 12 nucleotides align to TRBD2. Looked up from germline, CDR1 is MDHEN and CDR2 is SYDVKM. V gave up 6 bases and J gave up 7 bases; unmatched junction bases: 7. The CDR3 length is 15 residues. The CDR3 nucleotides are TGTGCCAGCAGCCCGAGACTAGCGGGAGATAATGAGCAGTTCTTC. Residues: CASSPRLAGDNEQFF.

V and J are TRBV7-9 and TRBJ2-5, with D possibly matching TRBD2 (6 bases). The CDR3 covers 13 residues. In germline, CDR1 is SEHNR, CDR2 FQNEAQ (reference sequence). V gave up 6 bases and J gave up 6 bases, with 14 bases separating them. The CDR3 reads CASSSGAWQTQYF. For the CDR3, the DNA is TGTGCCAGCAGTAGCGGTGCGTGGCAGACCCAGTACTTC.

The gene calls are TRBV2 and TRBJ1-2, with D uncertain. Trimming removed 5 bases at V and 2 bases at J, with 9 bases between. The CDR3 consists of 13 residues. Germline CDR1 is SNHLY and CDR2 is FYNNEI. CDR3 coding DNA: TGTGCCAGCAGTCCCACGGTCAACTATGGCTACACCTTC. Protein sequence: CASSPTVNYGYTF.

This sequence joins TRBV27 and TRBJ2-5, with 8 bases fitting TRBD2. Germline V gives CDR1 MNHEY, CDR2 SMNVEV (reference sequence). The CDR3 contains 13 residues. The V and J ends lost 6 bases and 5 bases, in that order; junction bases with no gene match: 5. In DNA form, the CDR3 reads TGTGCCAGCAGCCTACCGGGGGGGGAGACCCAGTACTTC. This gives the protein CASSLPGGETQYF.

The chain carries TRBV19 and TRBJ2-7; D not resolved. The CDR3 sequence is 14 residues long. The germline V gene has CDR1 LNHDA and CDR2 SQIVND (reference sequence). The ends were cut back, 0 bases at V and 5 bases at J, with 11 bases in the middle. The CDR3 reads CASSIDLSVHEQYF. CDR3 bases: TGTGCCAGTAGTATAGATCTCTCGGTACACGAGCAGTACTTC.

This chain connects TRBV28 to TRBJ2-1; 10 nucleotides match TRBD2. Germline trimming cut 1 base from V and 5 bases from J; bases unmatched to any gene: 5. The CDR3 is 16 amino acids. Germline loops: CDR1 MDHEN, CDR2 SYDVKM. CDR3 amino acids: CASSLFRAGGNNEQFF. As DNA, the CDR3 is TGTGCCAGCAGTTTATTCCGAGCGGGGGGGAACAATGAGCAGTTCTTC.

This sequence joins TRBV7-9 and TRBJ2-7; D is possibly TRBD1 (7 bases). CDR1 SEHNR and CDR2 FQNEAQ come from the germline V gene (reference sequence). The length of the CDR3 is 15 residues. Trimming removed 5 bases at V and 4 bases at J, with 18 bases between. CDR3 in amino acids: CASSLFDSGGYEQYF. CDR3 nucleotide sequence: TGTGCCAGCAGCCTTTTCGACTCAGGGGGGTACGAGCAGTACTTC. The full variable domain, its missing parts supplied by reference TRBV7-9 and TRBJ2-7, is DTGVSQNPRHKITKRGQNVTFRCDPISEHNRLYWYRQTLGQGPEFLTYFQNEAQLEKSRLLSDRFSAERPKGSFSTLEIQRTEQGDSAMYLCASSLFDSGGYEQYFGPGTRLTVT.

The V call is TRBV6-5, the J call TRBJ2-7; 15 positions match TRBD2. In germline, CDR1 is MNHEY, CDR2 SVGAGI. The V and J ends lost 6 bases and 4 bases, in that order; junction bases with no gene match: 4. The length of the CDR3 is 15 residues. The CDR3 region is CASRAGTSGRYEQYF. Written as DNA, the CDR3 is TGTGCCAGCAGGGCCGGGACTAGCGGGAGGTACGAGCAGTACTTC.

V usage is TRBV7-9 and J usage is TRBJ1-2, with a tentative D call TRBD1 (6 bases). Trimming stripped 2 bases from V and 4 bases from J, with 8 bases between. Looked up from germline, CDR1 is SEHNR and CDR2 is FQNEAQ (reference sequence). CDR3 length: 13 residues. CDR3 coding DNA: TGTGCCAGCAGCTTAACAGGGCTCTATGGCTACACCTTC. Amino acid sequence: CASSLTGLYGYTF. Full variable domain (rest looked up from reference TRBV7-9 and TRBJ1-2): DTGVSQNPRHKITKRGQNVTFRCDPISEHNRLYWYRQTLGQGPEFLTYFQNEAQLEKSRLLSDRFSAERPKGSFSTLEIQRTEQGDSAMYLCASSLTGLYGYTFGSGTRLTVV.

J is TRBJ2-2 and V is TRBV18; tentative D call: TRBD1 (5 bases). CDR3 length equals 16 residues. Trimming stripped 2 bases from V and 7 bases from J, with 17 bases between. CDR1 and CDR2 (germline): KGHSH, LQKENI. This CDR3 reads CASSPSPGLRGGELFF. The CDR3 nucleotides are TGTGCCAGCTCACCATCTCCAGGGTTAAGAGGCGGGGAGCTGTTTTTT.

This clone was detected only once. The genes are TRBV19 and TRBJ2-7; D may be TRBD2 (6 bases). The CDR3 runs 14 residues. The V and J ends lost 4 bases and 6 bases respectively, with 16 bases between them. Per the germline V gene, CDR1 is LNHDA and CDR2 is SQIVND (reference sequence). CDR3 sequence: CASSSAGGWIEQYF. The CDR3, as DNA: TGTGCCAGTAGTAGCGCCGGAGGGTGGATCGAGCAGTACTTC.

This CDR3 is CSVEAGRTYGYTF. The CDR3 nucleotides read TGCAGCGTTGAAGCAGGGCGGACATATGGCTACACCTTC. The chain carries TRBV29-1 and TRBJ1-2; D perhaps matches TRBD1 (5 bases). CDR1 is SQVTM and CDR2 is ANQGSEA in the germline V gene. The CDR3 spans 13 residues. The V gene lost 1 base and the J gene lost 5 bases, with 11 bases spanning the gap.

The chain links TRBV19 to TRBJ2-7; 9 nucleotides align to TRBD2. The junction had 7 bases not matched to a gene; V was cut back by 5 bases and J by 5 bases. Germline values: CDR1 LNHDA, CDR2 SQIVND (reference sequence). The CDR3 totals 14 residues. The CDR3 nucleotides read TGTGCCAGTAGTTTTAGCGGGAGCTATAACGAGCAGTACTTC. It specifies CASSFSGSYNEQYF. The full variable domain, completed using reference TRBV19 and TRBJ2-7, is DGGITQSPKYLFRKEGQNVTLSCEQNLNHDAMYWYRQDPGQGLRLIYYSQIVNDFQKGDIAEGYSVSREKKESFPLTVTSAQKNPTAFYLCASSFSGSYNEQYFGPGTRLTVT.